The clone carrying this T cell receptor beta chain was counted only a few times. Trimming removed 3 bases from V and 2 bases from J; junction bases left unmatched: 9. The CDR3 has 18 amino acids. CDR1 SGHKS and CDR2 YYEKEE come from the germline V gene (reference sequence). Constant-region reverse primers amplified full-length variable regions, followed by semi-nested Nested Universal Primer A PCR. TCRdb used MiXCR to reprocess the 5' RACE reads, holding one entry per CDR3 protein. Of roughly 50,000 distinct CDR3 sequences listed, about 25% are singletons. The clonotype originates from a female donor with breast cancer. The chain is built from TRBV5-5 and TRBJ2-1; TRBD2 aligns across 12 bases. The sample comprised tumor-infiltrating naive CD4+ T cells sorted from the breast tumor. Documented subset: naive CD4+ T cells, CD4+CD45RA+CD25-. Here the CDR3 DNA reads TGTGCCAGCAGCTATTGGCCTAGCGGGAGGGATACCTACAATGAGCAGTTCTTC. It translates to CASSYWPSGRDTYNEQFF.